The clone carrying this TCR beta chain occurred a few times. Its antigen remains unidentified. Notes on the study in general: In terms of TCR gene usage, tumor memory CD4+ T cells clustered together with blood and lymph node memory CD4+ cells, as well as with lymph node naive CD4+ cells. Greatest tumor Treg TCR overlap was with tumor naive CD4+ cells.

Naive CD4+ T cells were purified with Tregs depleted by CD25. Semi-nested PCR with Nested Universal Primer A followed constant-region reverse priming of full-length variable regions. TCRdb reprocessed the 5' RACE reads via MiXCR and lists one record per CDR3 protein. The data show 9,000 to 13,000 distinct CDR3 sequences, 40% to 55% seen once. CDR1 SGDLS and CDR2 YYNGEE come from the germline V gene. The CDR3 has 19 residues. V was clipped by 0 bases and J by 0 bases, with 19 bases between them. The J gene is TRBJ2-4, the V gene TRBV9, with D perhaps TRBD2 (6 bases). Sequences were obtained from tumor-infiltrating naive CD4+ T cells sorted from the breast tumor. The sample's subset: naive CD4+ T cells, CD4+CD45RA+CD25-. The origin of this receptor is a female donor with breast cancer. CDR3 sequence reads: CASSVEGLGRDGAKNIQYF. In DNA, the CDR3 is TGTGCCAGCAGCGTAGAGGGACTGGGACGAGATGGAGCCAAAAACATTCAGTACTTC.